These T cell receptor beta chains were read from a single sample in a study of T cells in Graves' hyperthyroidism and ophthalmopathy. Each CDR3 protein is one row after TCRdb ran MiXCR on the multiplex PCR reads. The sample has about 520,000 distinct CDR3 sequences; roughly 25% are singletons. Sequencing used blood. Receptor source: a woman aged 25 to 39 with Graves' ophthalmopathy. Each CDR3 is given with its conserved first and last residue. Fields, in order: clone size, V gene, D gene, J gene, CDR3 protein, CDR3 DNA. A D gene is named only where the DNA matches it firmly. Clone sizes are given selectively: once, few, many, or a class where the clone is expanded.

clone_size: many
v_call: TRBV19
d_call: -
j_call: TRBJ2-2
cdr3_aa: CATSPGGYIAGELFF
cdr3_nt: TGTGCAACCAGTCCCGGCGGGTACATCGCCGGGGAGCTGTTTTTT

clone_size: many
v_call: TRBV15
d_call: -
j_call: TRBJ1-1
cdr3_aa: CATSRDKGSAEAFF
cdr3_nt: TGTGCCACCAGCAGAGATAAGGGTTCGGCTGAAGCTTTCTTT

clone_size: -
v_call: TRBV2
d_call: -
j_call: TRBJ1-5
cdr3_aa: CASRQIIGNQPQHF
cdr3_nt: TGTGCCAGCAGACAGATTATAGGCAATCAGCCCCAGCATTTT

clone_size: many
v_call: TRBV7-2
d_call: -
j_call: TRBJ1-1
cdr3_aa: CASSLRLWGGSEAFF
cdr3_nt: TGTGCCAGCAGCTTACGCCTCTGGGGTGGGAGTGAAGCTTTCTTT

clone_size: -
v_call: TRBV19
d_call: -
j_call: TRBJ1-2
cdr3_aa: CASSIQGTLFGYTF
cdr3_nt: TGTGCCAGTAGCATACAGGGAACCCTATTTGGCTACACCTTC

clone_size: many
v_call: TRBV6-2/TRBV6-3
d_call: -
j_call: TRBJ1-2
cdr3_aa: CASRRVALDVGTF
cdr3_nt: TGTGCCAGCAGGCGGGTGGCCCTTGACGTGGGCACCTTC

clone_size: -
v_call: TRBV7-9
d_call: -
j_call: TRBJ1-5
cdr3_aa: CASSLGVGDQPQHF
cdr3_nt: TGTGCCAGCAGCTTAGGGGTAGGGGACCAGCCCCAGCATTTT

clone_size: many
v_call: TRBV29-1
d_call: -
j_call: TRBJ2-5
cdr3_aa: CSVRNRQTQETQYF
cdr3_nt: TGCAGCGTCCGGAACCGACAGACTCAAGAGACCCAGTACTTC

clone_size: few
v_call: TRBV7-9
d_call: TRBD1
j_call: TRBJ1-1
cdr3_aa: CASSPLGQSNTEAFF
cdr3_nt: TGTGCCAGCAGCCCACTGGGACAGTCGAACACTGAAGCTTTCTTT

clone_size: many
v_call: TRBV12-3/TRBV12-4
d_call: -
j_call: TRBJ1-3
cdr3_aa: CASIGDSGNTIYF
cdr3_nt: TGTGCCAGCATCGGGGACTCTGGAAACACCATATATTTT

clone_size: many
v_call: TRBV10-3
d_call: -
j_call: TRBJ1-1
cdr3_aa: CAISDRQIGRMNTEAFF
cdr3_nt: TGTGCCATCAGTGATAGGCAGATCGGGCGAATGAACACTGAAGCTTTCTTT

clone_size: -
v_call: TRBV11-1
d_call: TRBD2
j_call: TRBJ2-7
cdr3_aa: CASSLVGTSGTYEQYF
cdr3_nt: TGTGCCAGCAGCTTAGTAGGGACTAGCGGAACCTACGAGCAGTACTTC

clone_size: few
v_call: TRBV7-2
d_call: -
j_call: TRBJ1-5
cdr3_aa: CASSLFRNQPQHF
cdr3_nt: TGTGCCAGCAGCTTATTCCGGAATCAGCCCCAGCATTTT

clone_size: many
v_call: TRBV19
d_call: -
j_call: TRBJ1-1
cdr3_aa: CASTGMDTEAFF
cdr3_nt: TGTGCCAGTACGGGGATGGACACTGAAGCTTTCTTT

clone_size: many
v_call: TRBV6-5
d_call: -
j_call: TRBJ2-2
cdr3_aa: CASSFLRPNTGELFF
cdr3_nt: TGTGCCAGCAGTTTTCTCCGGCCGAACACCGGGGAGCTGTTTTTT